The 28 T cell receptor beta chains listed next were all sequenced from one sample in a study of T cells in Graves' hyperthyroidism and ophthalmopathy. Template material for amplifying TCR beta CDR3 regions consisted of RNA transcripts. The HTBI primer set was used in a first-round RT-PCR of the TCR CDR3. In TCRdb, the multiplex PCR reads were re-called with MiXCR into one record per CDR3 protein. Among 250,000 to 350,000 distinct CDR3 sequences listed, about a sixth were seen once. The sequenced sample consisted of blood. These receptors came from a woman aged 60-70 years with Graves' ophthalmopathy.

This clonotype was picked up many times. This chain connects TRBV7-2 to TRBJ1-2, with 7 bases matching TRBD1. Germline trimming cut 1 base from V and 5 bases from J; bases unmatched to any gene: 7. CDR3 length: 15 residues. Germline CDR1 is SGHTA and CDR2 is FQGNSA. The CDR3 is CASSLEGGQIYGYTF. CDR3 nucleotides: TGTGCCAGCAGCTTAGAGGGGGGACAGATTTATGGCTACACCTTC.

The gene calls are TRBV2 and TRBJ1-2; 8 positions agree with TRBD1. The germline CDR1 and CDR2 sequences are SNHLY and FYNNEI. The CDR3 has 14 residues. After removal of 7 bases from V and 4 bases from J, the junction contained 8 bases not matched to a gene. The CDR3 protein is CASIEQGAVYGYTF. The CDR3 nucleotides are TGTGCCAGCATCGAGCAGGGGGCCGTCTATGGCTACACCTTC.

This clonotype was detected many times. This chain joins TRBV7-8 and TRBJ1-2; weak D call: TRBD1 (6 bases). Germline loops: CDR1 SGHVS, CDR2 FQNEAQ. This CDR3 has 14 residues. Trimming stripped 4 bases from V and 3 bases from J, with 12 bases between. The chain's CDR3 is CASSYRQADYGYTF. The CDR3, as DNA: TGTGCCAGCAGCTATCGACAGGCCGACTATGGCTACACCTTC.

To note about this clonotype: A much larger clone is a single base away; this may be a read error. This chain links TRBV24-1 with TRBJ2-1; no clear D. This CDR3 has 11 amino acids. Germline V CDR1 and CDR2: KGHDR, SFDVKD. V was trimmed by 6 bases and J by 8 bases, leaving 7 bases between them. The CDR3 bases are TGTGCCACCAGTAAGTTAGATGAGCAGTTCTTC. It yields the protein CATSKLDEQFF.

At least ten counts were recorded for this clonotype. This chain uses TRBV10-3 with TRBJ2-3, with 7 bases that match TRBD1. The V gene end was trimmed by 4 bases and the J gene end by 4 bases; junction bases not matched to a gene: 8. Germline V gives CDR1 ENHRY, CDR2 SYGVKD. The CDR3 loop spans 15 amino acids. The CDR3 nucleotides are TGTGCCATCAGTGGGAAGACAGGGCGGGCAGATACGCAGTATTTT. This gives the protein CAISGKTGRADTQYF.

This clonotype has at least ten counts. The chain links TRBV6-2 or TRBV6-3 to TRBJ1-2; D not resolved. Trimming shortened V by 5 bases and J by 2 bases, and 9 bases separated the two germline ends. CDR1 is MNHEY and CDR2 is SVGEGT in the germline V gene. This CDR3 region has 13 residues. The CDR3 spells CASSRKNNYGYTF. The CDR3, as DNA: TGTGCCAGCAGTCGGAAAAACAACTATGGCTACACCTTC.

This clonotype was seen many times. V and J are TRBV27 and TRBJ2-7; 7 nucleotides agree with TRBD1. Germline CDR1 and CDR2: MNHEY and SMNVEV (reference sequence). Trimming cost V 6 bases and J 0 bases; bases outside gene matches: 5. The CDR3 length is 14 residues. CDR3 nucleotides: TGTGCCAGCAGCTCCGGACAGGCCTCCTACGAGCAGTACTTC. The encoded protein is CASSSGQASYEQYF.

This clonotype was seen ten or more times. V and J are TRBV20-1 and TRBJ2-7; 10 bases map to TRBD1. Trimming removed 4 bases from V and 6 bases from J; junction bases left unmatched: 9. This CDR3 has 14 amino acids. From germline, CDR1 is DFQATT and CDR2 SNEGSKA (reference sequence). This CDR3 reads CSATRQGATSEQYF. The CDR3 DNA is TGCAGTGCTACTCGACAGGGGGCGACCTCCGAGCAGTACTTC.

This clonotype was observed many times. The chain has TRBV20-1 and TRBJ1-4; a weak D match, TRBD1 (5 bases). With 2 bases removed from V and 3 bases from J, the gap between germline ends came to 16 bases. Germline V CDR1 and CDR2: DFQATT, SNEGSKA (reference sequence). The CDR3 is made up of 16 amino acids. The CDR3 spells CSARSVTDTPNEKLFF. The CDR3 region has the DNA TGCAGTGCTAGATCGGTTACGGACACCCCTAATGAAAAACTGTTTTTT.

Of note for this clonotype: Just one base apart from a much larger clone, this may be a read error. This chain joins TRBV11-2 and TRBJ2-3, with TRBD2 matching over 8 bases. Germline trimming cut 5 bases from V and 3 bases from J; bases unmatched to any gene: 10. The length of the CDR3 is 16 residues. Looked up from germline, CDR1 is SGHAT and CDR2 is FQNNGV. CDR3 sequence: CASSGPRGGGTDTQYF. The CDR3 nucleotides read TGTGCCAGCAGCGGGCCCCGGGGGGGCGGGACAGATACGCAGTATTTT.

This clonotype was seen repeatedly, ten times or more. The chain combines TRBV6-1 with TRBJ1-3; 7 bases are shared with TRBD1. The V gene end was trimmed by 6 bases and the J gene end by 5 bases; junction bases not matched to a gene: 7. The germline V gene has CDR1 MNHNS and CDR2 SASEGT. The CDR3 sequence is 14 residues long. CDR3 nucleotides: TGTGCCAGCAGCCCCGGGACAGAGCGAAACACCATATATTTT. Translating it yields CASSPGTERNTIYF.

This clonotype was seen many times. CDR3 sequence reads: CASSLEAGAYYGYTF. CDR3 DNA: TGCGCCAGCAGCTTGGAGGCCGGGGCATACTATGGCTACACCTTC. V usage is TRBV5-1 and J usage is TRBJ1-2, with a weak D call TRBD1 (5 bases). V was cut by 0 bases and J by 3 bases, with 12 bases left in between. This CDR3 comprises 15 residues. From germline, CDR1 is SGHRS and CDR2 YFSETQ.

This clonotype was seen a few times. The rearrangement joins TRBV29-1 to TRBJ2-5; 7 bases align to TRBD1. The CDR3 contains 14 residues. CDR1 SQVTM and CDR2 ANQGSEA come from the germline V gene. After removal of 6 bases from V and 5 bases from J, the junction contained 12 bases not matched to a gene. CDR3: CSVKGAPRWETQYF. The CDR3 nucleotides are TGCAGCGTCAAGGGGGCTCCGAGATGGGAGACCCAGTACTTC.

In its sample, this clonotype was seen many times. CDR3 DNA sequence: TGTGCCGCACGATCCAGGGTAGGAGATACGCAGTATTTT. Translated, it gives CAARSRVGDTQYF. The chain couples TRBV24-1 to TRBJ2-3; D is possibly TRBD1 (5 bases). The CDR3 extends over 13 amino acids. Germline lookup yields CDR1 KGHDR and CDR2 SFDVKD. V was shortened by 12 bases and J by 5 bases, with 17 bases between the two germline ends.

This clonotype was detected ten times or more. The gene calls are TRBV18 and TRBJ2-1; D perhaps matches TRBD2 (6 bases). Germline V lookup: CDR1 KGHSH, CDR2 LQKENI. CDR3 length: 15 residues. V lost 3 bases and J lost 0, with 9 bases in between. CDR3 coding DNA: TGTGCCAGCTCACCTGCTAGCGCCTCCTACAATGAGCAGTTCTTC. It codes for CASSPASASYNEQFF.

This clonotype was recorded a few times. V usage is TRBV6-5 and J usage is TRBJ2-5; no firm D call. CDR1 MNHEY and CDR2 SVGAGI come from the germline V gene. The CDR3 is 16 amino acids. V was clipped by 0 bases and J by 2 bases, with 13 bases between them. DNA of the CDR3: TGTGCCAGCAGTTACTCGACTTTGCGGCAGCAAGAGACCCAGTACTTC. Translated, it gives CASSYSTLRQQETQYF.

This clonotype has at least ten counts. This chain joins TRBV6-1 and TRBJ1-6; no reliable D call. The CDR3 covers 16 residues. The ends were cut back, 3 bases at V and 0 bases at J, with 9 bases in the middle. Germline values: CDR1 MNHNS, CDR2 SASEGT. In DNA form, the CDR3 reads TGTGCCAGCAGTGATGACTGGAGCTCCTATAATTCACCCCTCCACTTT. Translation: CASSDDWSSYNSPLHF.

This clonotype was found a few times. V and J are TRBV4-3 and TRBJ1-3, with D hard to call. In germline, CDR1 is LGHNA, CDR2 YSLEER. V lost 0 bases and J 0 bases, leaving 9 bases between the germline ends. The CDR3 has 16 residues. Here the CDR3 reads CASSQDRWLSGNTIYF. DNA for the CDR3: TGCGCCAGCAGCCAAGATCGATGGCTCTCTGGAAACACCATATATTTT.

The J gene is TRBJ1-1, the V gene TRBV7-3, with a tentative D call TRBD1 (5 bases). V lost 6 bases and J lost 1, with 15 bases in between. The CDR3 loop spans 15 amino acids. From germline, CDR1 is SGHTA and CDR2 FQGTGA. The CDR3 reads CASRGGGHRNTEAFF. For the CDR3, the DNA is TGTGCCAGCAGGGGGGGAGGCCATCGGAACACTGAAGCTTTCTTT.

This clonotype has a single count. A much larger clone differs from this one at a single base, so this may be a read error. The rearrangement uses TRBV4-3 and TRBJ1-2; no definite D call. CDR3 length: 15 residues. The germline gives CDR1 LGHNA, CDR2 YSLEER. DNA of the CDR3: TGCGCCAGCAGCCAAGAGACGGCACTAGCCTATGGCCACACCTTC. Protein: CASSQETALAYGHTF.

In this sample, this clonotype turned up many times. J is TRBJ1-4 and V is TRBV20-1; 8 bases fit TRBD1. The CDR3 is made up of 14 amino acids. The germline CDR1 and CDR2 sequences are DFQATT and SNEGSKA (reference sequence). V shed 6 bases and J 3 bases; nucleotides not matched to a gene: 6. In DNA form, the CDR3 reads TGCAGTGCCTATACAGGGGGAGCTAATGAAAAACTGTTTTTT. It translates to CSAYTGGANEKLFF.

This clonotype has ten or more counts. The chain carries TRBV6-1 and TRBJ2-5, with 7 bases fitting TRBD1. The V gene's germline CDR1 is MNHNS and CDR2 SASEGT. This CDR3 contains 13 residues. V dropped 5 bases and J dropped 5; count of bases not matched to a gene: 5. The CDR3 loop reads CASSPDRVETQYF. CDR3 DNA: TGTGCCAGCAGTCCAGACAGGGTGGAGACCCAGTACTTC.

The gene calls are TRBV6-2 or TRBV6-3 and TRBJ2-3; D might be TRBD1 (6 bases). The V gene's germline CDR1 is MNHEY and CDR2 SVGEGT. Deletions cut 0 bases from V and 2 bases from J, with 9 bases between. The CDR3 extends over 15 amino acids. CDR3 DNA: TGTGCCAGCAGTTACTCCGGGACAACCACAGATACGCAGTATTTT. This sequence encodes CASSYSGTTTDTQYF.

The table lists this clonotype with many counts. The gene calls are TRBV6-2 or TRBV6-3 and TRBJ2-1, with 11 bases aligning to TRBD2. This CDR3 region has 12 residues. After removal of 2 bases from V and 16 bases from J, the junction contained 4 bases not matched to a gene. From germline, CDR1 is MNHEY and CDR2 SVGEGT. The DNA of the CDR3 is TGTGCCAGCAGTTACGTAGCGGGGGGGCCTTTCTTC. Its translation is CASSYVAGGPFF.

The sample holds many counts of this clonotype. The chain links TRBV20-1 to TRBJ2-6, with unresolved D. The ends were cut back, 6 bases at V and 0 bases at J, with 6 bases in the middle. Germline V gene data show CDR1 as DFQATT and CDR2 as SNEGSKA (reference sequence). The CDR3 covers 13 residues. Here the CDR3 reads CSAPSSGANVLTF. CDR3 DNA sequence: TGCAGTGCCCCCTCCTCTGGGGCCAACGTCCTGACTTTC.

This clonotype was seen a handful of times. The rearrangement joins TRBV12-3 or TRBV12-4 to TRBJ1-2; 7 nucleotides match TRBD1. The CDR3 has 15 residues. The V gene end was trimmed by 1 base and the J gene end by 4 bases; junction bases not matched to a gene: 6. The CDR3 DNA reads as TGTGCCAGCAGTTTAGGACAGGGACGGGCCTATGGCTACACCTTC. Amino acids: CASSLGQGRAYGYTF.

This clonotype was seen repeatedly, ten times or more. This chain connects TRBV24-1 to TRBJ2-3; TRBD2 aligns across 8 bases. V gave up 4 bases and J gave up 1 base; unmatched junction bases: 9. There are 17 residues in the CDR3. The germline V gene encodes CDR1 KGHDR and CDR2 SFDVKD. CDR3 sequence reads: CATSDRSSGRRTDTQYF. CDR3 sequence (DNA): TGTGCCACCAGTGACCGGTCTAGCGGGCGCCGCACAGATACGCAGTATTTT.

As to this clonotype: The junction differs from germline at one of its ends, possibly a read error. This chain links TRBV5-1 with TRBJ1-1; D unclear. The germline V gene encodes CDR1 SGHRS and CDR2 YFSETQ. This CDR3 has 15 amino acids. The CDR3, as DNA: TGCGCCAGCAGCTTGGCAGGCGCGTTGAACACTGAAGCTCTCTTT. Amino acid sequence: CASSLAGALNTEALF.